Sequencing of this T cell receptor beta chain was carried out in a study of patients and donors after allogeneic stem cell transplantation. TCRdb re-called the RT-PCR reads with MiXCR, one entry per CDR3 protein. The table records 160,000 or so distinct CDR3 sequences, 20% to 25% of them present only once. This clonotype was recorded a few times. Sequences were obtained from blood, either unsorted or a sorted T cell fraction (not recorded which). The sequence derives from a human donor who was either an allogeneic HSCT recipient or a stem cell or donor lymphocyte infusion donor (not recorded which). It is not recorded whose cells these are; they may come from a transplant donor.

The CDR3 sequence is CASSIAGREQFF. In nucleotides, the CDR3 is TGTGCCAGCAGTATAGCTGGCCGCGAGCAGTTCTTC. The rearrangement joins TRBV27 to TRBJ2-1; D gene uncertain. Trimming took 5 bases from V and 10 from J, leaving 12 bases between them. The CDR3 consists of 12 residues. Germline V gene lookup returns CDR1 MNHEY and CDR2 SMNVEV (reference sequence).